A selection of T cell receptor beta chains follows, all from one sample in a study of brain T cells in children with intractable seizures. The assay was immunoSEQ multiplex PCR, and TCRdb's table has in-frame clones only and misses some. The repertoire holds 80,000 or so clones, with just over 90% as singletons. Source: peripheral blood, taken at surgery. These receptors were collected from a boy less than two years old with tuberous sclerosis and intractable seizures. The CDR3 runs from the conserved cysteine through the conserved F or W. A D gene is named only where the DNA matches it firmly. Clone size appears in some rows only: once, few, many, or a class for an expanded clone.

size	D	J	V	length	CDR3	DNA
.	TRBD1	TRBJ1-4	TRBV5-1	16	CASSLGQGSTNEKLFF	TGCGCCAGCAGCTTGGGACAGGGGTCAACTAATGAAAAACTGTTTTTT
.	.	TRBJ1-3	TRBV18	19	CASSPDEMQGNIEGNTIYF	TGTGCCAGCTCACCCGATGAAATGCAGGGGAACATTGAAGGAAACACCATATATTTT
.	.	TRBJ2-1	TRBV5-6	13	CASSLKLDNEQFF	TGTGCCAGCAGCTTGAAACTAGACAATGAGCAGTTCTTC
.	TRBD1	TRBJ1-1	TRBV3-1/TRBV3-2	15	CASSLGTGANTEAFF	TGTGCCAGCAGCCTTGGAACAGGGGCGAACACTGAAGCTTTCTTT
.	.	TRBJ2-1	TRBV27	16	CASSRIRDKLYNEQFF	TGTGCCAGCAGTAGAATCCGGGACAAGCTCTACAATGAGCAGTTCTTC
.	.	TRBJ2-7	TRBV5-8	14	CASSLLTGPYEQYF	TGTGCCAGCAGCCTATTGACAGGTCCCTACGAGCAGTACTTC
.	.	TRBJ2-7	TRBV28	15	CASSVTGIGSYEQYF	TGTGCCAGCAGTGTGACAGGTATCGGCTCCTACGAGCAGTACTTC
.	.	TRBJ2-2	TRBV7-9	14	CASSLALNTGELFF	TGTGCCAGCAGCTTAGCTTTGAACACCGGGGAGCTGTTTTTT
.	TRBD2	TRBJ2-1	TRBV7-2	14	CASSPWTSGNEQFF	TGTGCCAGCAGCCCCTGGACTAGCGGCAATGAGCAGTTCTTC
.	.	TRBJ1-2	TRBV19	12	CASSISRVGYTF	TGTGCCAGTAGTATCTCTCGAGTTGGCTACACCTTC
.	TRBD1	TRBJ1-5	TRBV6-1	18	CASSESSAGGYSNQPQHF	TGTGCCAGCAGTGAATCATCTGCAGGGGGGTATAGCAATCAGCCCCAGCATTTT
few	.	TRBJ2-2	TRBV3-1/TRBV3-2	16	CASSRSGQGNTGELFF	TGTGCCAGCAGTCGAAGTGGGCAGGGGAACACCGGGGAGCTGTTTTTT
.	.	TRBJ2-5	TRBV11-3	15	CASSLGEFVTETQYF	TGTGCCAGCAGCTTAGGGGAGTTCGTGACGGAGACCCAGTACTTC